These 7 T cell receptor beta chains share one sample of origin, sequenced in a study of cytomegalovirus exposure and HLA in healthy donors. The PCR employed 60 Vbeta primers together with 13 Jbeta primers. Using immunoSEQ multiplex PCR, the repertoire was profiled, and TCRdb retains in-frame clones only, with some absent. The sample has roughly 130,000 clones; approximately 85% are singletons. The sample consisted of PBMCs. These receptors all stem from a woman aged 40-49 years in good health and CMV-seronegative.

J is TRBJ2-5 and V is TRBV19, with 8 bases that match TRBD2. Losses at the gene ends were 6 bases for V and 2 bases for J; bases not matched to a gene: 11. CDR1 is LNHDA and CDR2 is SQIVND in the germline V gene (reference sequence). The CDR3 length is 16 residues. The CDR3 DNA reads TGTGCCAGTAGCCGGGGGGGGGCGGGAGCTCAAGAGACCCAGTACTTC. The encoded protein is CASSRGGAGAQETQYF.

The chain carries TRBV7-8 and TRBJ1-5, with a possible D match to TRBD1 (5 bases). The CDR3 runs 15 residues. CDR1 SGHVS and CDR2 FQNEAQ come from the germline V gene. V lost 2 bases and J 3 bases, leaving 11 bases between the germline ends. CDR3 sequence reads: CASSLYGGDNQPQHF. CDR3 sequence (DNA): TGTGCCAGCAGCTTATACGGAGGGGACAATCAGCCCCAGCATTTT.

The rearrangement links TRBV11-3 to TRBJ2-3; 8 bases align to TRBD2. The CDR3 loop spans 14 amino acids. With V trimmed by 7 bases and J by 3 bases, 6 bases remained unmatched. Germline loops: CDR1 SGHNT, CDR2 YENEEA. CDR3 nucleotide sequence: TGTGCCAGCAACATAGCGGGGATGACAGATACGCAGTATTTT. Its translation is CASNIAGMTDTQYF.

The CDR3 coding sequence is TGTGCCAGCAGCCCACCGGGACATCGCACAGATACGCAGTATTTT. This encodes CASSPPGHRTDTQYF. The chain joins TRBV7-9 to TRBJ2-3, with D maybe TRBD1 (6 bases). Between the trimmed V and J ends, which lost 5 bases and 1 base, there was a span of 13 bases. The V gene's germline CDR1 is SEHNR and CDR2 FQNEAQ (reference sequence). CDR3 length: 15 residues.

V is TRBV5-8 and J is TRBJ1-6; 10 bases are shared with TRBD1. Per the germline V gene, CDR1 is SGHTS and CDR2 is YDEGEE. V dropped 3 bases and J dropped 7; count of bases not matched to a gene: 4. The CDR3 has 15 residues. This chain's CDR3 is CASSWGTGENSPLHF. The CDR3 coding sequence is TGTGCCAGCAGCTGGGGGACAGGGGAAAATTCACCCCTCCACTTT.

The chain carries TRBV5-4 and TRBJ2-7; maybe TRBD2 (6 bases). CDR1 and CDR2 (germline): SGHNT, YYREEE (reference sequence). The CDR3 is 14 residues long. Trimming removed 4 bases from V and 13 bases from J, with 24 bases in between. The CDR3 DNA follows: TGTGCCAGCAGCACGCAGGGTACGGGGGTATCAATTTACTTC. This codes for CASSTQGTGVSIYF. Complete variable domain (other parts from reference TRBV5-4 and TRBJ2-7): ETGVTQSPTHLIKTRGQQVTLRCSSQSGHNTVSWYQQALGQGPQFIFQYYREEENGRGNFPPRFSGLQFPNYSSELNVNALELDDSALYLCASSTQGTGVSIYFGPGTRLTVT.

V and J are TRBV7-2 and TRBJ2-3; 7 bases are shared with TRBD1. J was trimmed by 0 bases and V by 3 bases; bases with no gene match: 3. The CDR3 loop spans 15 amino acids. Per the germline V gene, CDR1 is SGHTA and CDR2 is FQGNSA. The CDR3 sequence is CASSFDRVSTDTQYF. For the CDR3, the DNA is TGTGCCAGCAGCTTCGACAGGGTGAGCACAGATACGCAGTATTTT.